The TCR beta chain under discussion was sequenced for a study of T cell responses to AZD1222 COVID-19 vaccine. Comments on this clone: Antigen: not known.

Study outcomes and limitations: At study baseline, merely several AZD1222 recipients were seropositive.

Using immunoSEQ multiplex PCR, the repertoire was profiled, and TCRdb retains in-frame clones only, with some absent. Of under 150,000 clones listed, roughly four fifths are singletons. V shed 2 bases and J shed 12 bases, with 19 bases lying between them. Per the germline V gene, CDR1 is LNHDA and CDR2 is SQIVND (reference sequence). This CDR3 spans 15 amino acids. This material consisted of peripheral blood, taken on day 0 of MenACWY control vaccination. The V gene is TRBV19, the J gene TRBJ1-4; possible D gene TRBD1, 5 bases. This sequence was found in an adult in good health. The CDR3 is CASSISGPTRVQLFF. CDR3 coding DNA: TGTGCCAGTAGTATATCGGGACCCACGAGGGTCCAACTGTTTTTT.